This entry concerns a single T cell receptor beta chain. The sample holds one count of this clone. The antigen it recognizes is unknown. Base-call qualities are not available, and no considerably larger clone is one nucleotide away. The sample belongs to a study of shared clonotypes between healthy human individuals (dated by TCRdb to 2018 to 2021). For the wider study: The cohort included three men and two women between 18 and 49 years of age. For each donor, CD4 naive and CD4 memory were each given three plates, CD8 naive was given two plates, and CD8 memory was given one plate. Between about 0.9 and 10 billion PBMCs per donor were obtained by leukapheresis. To increase sequencing depth and limit assay-specific biases, different laboratories used diverse techniques to prepare libraries and sequence TCR repertoires. The study deeply sequenced blood TCR repertoires of five healthy adults to estimate repertoire size and the extent of clonotype sharing between individuals.

What the research found in general, with its limitations: Sharing across four donors was observed for around 5% of naive CD4, about 4% of naive CD8, about 2.3% of memory CD4, and roughly 0.4% of memory CD8 clonotypes. Compared with non-shared clonotypes, clonotypes shared by all four sorted-subset donors had higher generation probabilities. Rarefaction of sorted-subset datasets indicated incomplete sequencing despite the large sequencing depth. Sampling was restricted to blood, and TCR repertoires in tissue are likely to differ from TCR repertoires in blood. Naive subsets generally had larger estimated clonotype richness than memory subsets did. Because the study included only a small number of donors, the genetic and exposure-history diversity represented was limited. Based on pairwise subsampling, the degree of clonotype sharing among donors was expected to be affected by sequencing depth.

Healthy HIV-negative adults with no recently reported acute infections or vaccinations were included as donors. All donors were Caucasian adults living in Nashville, Tennessee, USA. Magnetic negative selection was used to enrich CD4+ T cells, after which naive cells were positively selected on CD45RA and the negative fraction became the memory subset. Blood was collected by leukapheresis, and PBMCs were isolated by Ficoll-Histopaque density gradient centrifugation and then cryopreserved in liquid nitrogen vapor phase. Analytical flow cytometry was used to check the purity and quantity of each magnetically sorted T cell population. Genomic DNA was isolated from every sorted fraction and measured by UV absorbance on a Nanodrop 2000c. CDR1 SQVTM and CDR2 ANQGSEA were looked up in the germline V gene. Reading from cysteine to phenylalanine, the CDR3 counts 15 amino acids. The DNA shown is the 45-base CDR3, in frame from base 1. Here V drops 2 bases and J drops 3 bases, and the junction holds 5 bases not matched to any gene.

Using the deep immunoSEQ assay, multiplex PCR amplified TCR CDR3 regions from genomic DNA. Extracted genomic DNA from each cell subset was spread evenly across all wells of several immunoSEQ 96-well plates, with each plate serving as a replicate. For sorted subsets, each replicate PCR was loaded with around 220 ng genomic DNA, equivalent to 25,000 to 35,000 T cell genomes. Purified libraries were measured with a Qubit 3.0 fluorometer, size-checked on a Bioanalyzer 2100, and measured again with the KAPA Library Quantification kit. Each immunoSEQ 96-well plate was sequenced on its own single-read 150-cycle Illumina NextSeq 550 flow cell. On the study's bioinformatics: Because the immunoSEQ output held only junctional sequences and lacked quality scores, the filtering could not match the filtering applied to full-length reads. To assign V/J genes and CDR3, sequences were annotated using PyIR, a Python wrapper for IgBLAST v1.9, with IMGT germline references. Reads with weak V/J assignments (E-value above 1e-6), missing CDR3, stop codons, out-of-frame junctions, or ambiguous translated residues were removed. A V3J clonotype was defined by an identical inferred V gene, J gene, and CDR3 amino acid sequence. The percentage overlap between two repertoires was calculated by dividing the number of shared unique clonotypes by the size of the smaller repertoire. Three approaches were used to assess repertoire richness: RTK rarefaction, the Chao1 estimator, and Recon v2.1 estimates of unobserved clonotypes. Generation probabilities were computed with OLGA for all TCRbeta clonotypes obtained by the gDNA method from four donors. Not all clones reach the TCRdb copy of this immuneACCESS table, which keeps in-frame sequences only. Checked studies attribute under half of the gap to unresolved V genes and leave the rest unexplained. V, J and clone size are those of that table, while D and trimming were read from the DNA. In all, the sample holds about 2.4 million clones, and approximately 93% of those were seen once. The top ten clones comprise approximately 0.35% of the sample.

What was sequenced was naive CD4+ T cells from PBMCs. Per the publication, the cell subset or site label means: CD45RA+ positively selected. The chain joins TRBV29-1 to TRBJ2-7; TRBD1 agrees with 12 junctional bases. The sequence was collected from a man between 18 and 29 years old in good health. Some clones in this sample may be carry-over from other donors' samples. The encoded CDR3 is CSVEYGTGGFYEQYF. In nucleotide form, the sequence is TGCAGCGTTGAATATGGGACAGGGGGCTTCTACGAGCAGTACTTC.